This T cell receptor (beta chain) comes out of a study of cytomegalovirus exposure and HLA in healthy donors. Remarks on this clone: Its antigen is still unknown.

From germline, CDR1 is SGHKS and CDR2 YYEKEE (reference sequence). The V segment lost 4 bases and the J segment 2 bases; nucleotides outside the gene matches: 2. The CDR3 sequence is 14 residues long. 13 Jbeta primers and 60 Vbeta primers were used for the PCR. Clones were read by immunoSEQ multiplex PCR, and TCRdb kept only the in-frame ones, dropping some. The table includes under 150,000 clones, roughly 80% detected once. Study outcomes and limitations: Per a prior analysis, the majority of TCR beta V segments were productive roughly 87% or roughly 30% of the time. The majority of TCR sequences were rare, yet some public TCRs appeared in many donors.

The genes are TRBV5-5 and TRBJ2-7; TRBD1 matches at 11 bases. The sequencing input was PBMCs. This sequence originates from a man aged 18 to 29 in good health and CMV-seronegative. The CDR3 region is CASSLGQGAYEQYF. The DNA for the CDR3 is TGTGCCAGCAGCCTGGGACAGGGGGCCTACGAGCAGTACTTC. Drawing the rest from reference TRBV5-5 and TRBJ2-7, the complete variable domain is DAGVTQSPTHLIKTRGQQVTLRCSPISGHKSVSWYQQVLGQGPQFIFQYYEKEERGRGNFPDRFSARQFPNYSSELNVNALLLGDSALYLCASSLGQGAYEQYFGPGTRLTVT.